The entry below describes one TCR beta chain. The antigen it recognizes is unknown. Within one base of it there is no much larger clone, and no base qualities were kept. V loses 5 bases at its end and J loses 3 bases; junction bases beyond the gene matches: 8. The germline V gene supplies CDR1 LGHNA and CDR2 YNFKEQ. The CDR3 goes from the cysteine to the phenylalanine over 15 residues. The entry retains the CDR3 DNA only, 45 bases that are in frame from base 1. These data come from a study of shared T cell receptors in the human thymus (dated by TCRdb to 2020 to 2022). About the study as a whole: The study examined how self-reactive, shared T-cell receptor alpha chains are generated in the human thymus.

Preparation of the library involved the immunoSEQ multiplex PCR assay. Imported from immuneACCESS, the table was reduced by TCRdb to in-frame sequences with V and J called. These copies leave out some clones; in studies compared against another copy, an unresolved V gene accounts for under half, and the cause of the remainder is not known. Counted in this sample were fewer than 700,000 clones; around 89% of them appeared once. The ten largest clones capture approximately 0.01% of the sample. These sequences were also reported in another study, on human thymus T cells. Drawing on the second study: Immunologically healthy infants undergoing open corrective cardiac surgery for congenital heart defects in Finland were used as donors. Thymus tissue was obtained as surgical resects removed during corrective cardiac surgery. Both the thymic and the peripheral blood repertoires appeared to show biased V and J gene segment usage. According to the related research, thymic TCR repertoires were highly overlapping among unrelated individuals. The study used eight infant thymus samples plus four related peripheral blood samples to characterize TCR alpha and beta repertoires. Donor ages ranged from roughly 7 to 250 days, and the cohort comprised about 6 male and a couple of female infants. Thymocytes were mechanically released from the tissue and were stored as pellets of roughly 10-32 million cells at -70 degrees C. A QIAsymphony instrument was used to extract genomic DNA from the frozen cell pellets. Using the immunoSEQ multiplex PCR assay, the TCRB and TCRAD loci were amplified from a standardized quantity of quality-controlled genomic DNA. The V(D)J region was spanned by amplicons of a length sufficient to cover the CDR3 and to identify V and J genes. The commercial immunoSEQ service was used to sequence amplicons on an Illumina platform. Primer bias and sequencing errors were corrected using previously described methods, and TCRAD and TCRB definitions followed the IMGT database. immunoSEQ Analyzer 3.0 and VDJTools were used for repertoire analysis, which covered basic statistics, V/J segment usage, diversity estimates, rarefaction and pairwise overlap. Diversity was estimated with Chao1, ChaoE, Efron-Thisted, Shannon and inverse Simpson indices, and also on datasets down-sampled to the smallest sample. Repertoire overlap used strict matching of CDR3 nucleotide sequence, V gene and J gene, with Jaccard-based multidimensional scaling clustering. Thymus samples yielded on average about 810,000 unique TCRB clonotypes, compared with 75,000 to 85,000 from blood samples.

The sequence came from a boy under two years old with a congenital heart defect. Donor details come from another sample of the same person, matched by shared clones. The chain is made from TRBV4-2 and TRBJ2-7; 9 junctional bases match TRBD1. Sequencing was performed on thymocytes. The DNA is as follows: TGTGCCAGCAGCTCCCGACAGGGGGGAGGCTACGAGCAGTACTTC. Translated, it gives CASSSRQGGGYEQYF.